The source of this T cell receptor beta chain is a study of technical replicates of blood from a few donors. This clone is a singleton in its sample. This CDR3 comprises 14 residues. The germline gives CDR1 GTSNPN, CDR2 SVGIG (reference sequence). Measured with immunoSEQ multiplex PCR; TCRdb has only the in-frame clones, and not every one. The sample has about 79,000 clones, 75% to 95% seen once. Material: T cells isolated from PBMCs. This receptor was obtained from a human donor in good health. Some clones in this sample may be carry-over from other donors' samples. The V call is TRBV30, the J call TRBJ2-5; 15 positions match TRBD2. The J call may be wrong; the DNA end is better matched by TRBJ2-7. The CDR3 nucleotides are TGTGCCTCACAGAGGACTAGCGGGAGGGCCGAGCAGTACTTC. Residues: CASQRTSGRAEQYF.